This T cell receptor beta chain emerged from a study of post-analysis software for immune sequencing data (dated by TCRdb to about 2015). For the wider study: The recorded disease courses included relapsing-remitting, secondary progressive and progressive-relapsing multiple sclerosis, and some patients had no subtype annotation. The multiple sclerosis patient repertoires were compared with under 13 previously published healthy control repertoires from donors aged roughly 6 to 27 years. A subset of samples was prepared in parallel using single-end sample barcoding, then pooled and co-amplified after Illumina adapter ligation. Results the study describes overall, beyond this receptor: Roughly 5 TRBV segments, including TRBV5-6, TRBV5-1 and TRBV20-1, were significantly more frequent in patients than controls. Strong co-clustering of samples prepared in the same batch was shown by direct clustering with F measure, prompting a batch-effect correction. Normalized Chao1 diversity was significantly lower in multiple sclerosis patients than controls, suggesting substantial peripheral T-cell clonal expansion. The control group was slightly older than the multiple sclerosis patient group.

As for this clonotype: Its antigen is currently not known. The record has no base qualities; no much larger clone is one base away.

Library prep was done by PCR. Reads for this sample came from an Illumina HiSeq 2500. To reduce PCR and sequencing biases, unique molecular identifiers were incorporated into the TCR beta cDNA libraries. Approximately 500,000 cDNA molecules were obtained for every 1 to 10 million input T cells, so each molecule roughly corresponded to one T cell. The patient libraries were prepared and sequenced using the same protocol as the earlier healthy control dataset. Samples belonging to the same batch were prepared together, multiplexed and sequenced on a shared HiSeq lane. In the source study's methods: MIGEC handled the raw barcoded reads, throwing out single-read molecular identifier groups before consensus assembly and CDR3 extraction. Clonotype tables were post-analysed with VDJtools, and diversity was normalized by down-sampling all datasets to the smallest sample size. To correct batch-related cross-sample contamination, repertoire overlap clustering matched CDR3 amino acid sequences but not nucleotide sequences. TCRdb reprocessed the public reads (quality trimming at Q25 with fastp, clone calling with MiXCR) and kept in-frame beta chains. Entries are consolidated by CDR3 protein sequence, retaining the most common genes and DNA. TCRdb's processing, not the authors' own work, is the source of the V and J calls. The sample profile shows 450,000 to 650,000 distinct CDR3 sequences; about 44% of them were found once. Of the sample, 1.7% falls within the top ten clones.

TCR beta repertoires were profiled from peripheral blood of over 10 young patients with multiple sclerosis to demonstrate the VDJtools post-analysis software. The patients with multiple sclerosis were children and adolescents between about 6 and 16 years of age. The cysteine opens and the phenylalanine closes a CDR3 of 15 amino acids. Left in the record is the CDR3 DNA by itself, 45 bases read in frame from the first base. According to the germline V gene, CDR1 reads SGHRS and CDR2 reads YFSETQ. Relative to germline, V is 2 bases shorter and J is 1 base shorter, with 12 bases between their ends. This clonotype originated in a girl between 10 and 17 years old with multiple sclerosis. This sequence uses TRBV5-1 and TRBJ2-5, with a tentative D gene TRBD1 over 7 matching bases. Specimen: blood. The CDR3 reads CASSFTQGGQETQYF. The DNA sequence follows: TGCGCCAGCAGCTTCACCCAGGGGGGCCAAGAGACCCAGTACTTC.